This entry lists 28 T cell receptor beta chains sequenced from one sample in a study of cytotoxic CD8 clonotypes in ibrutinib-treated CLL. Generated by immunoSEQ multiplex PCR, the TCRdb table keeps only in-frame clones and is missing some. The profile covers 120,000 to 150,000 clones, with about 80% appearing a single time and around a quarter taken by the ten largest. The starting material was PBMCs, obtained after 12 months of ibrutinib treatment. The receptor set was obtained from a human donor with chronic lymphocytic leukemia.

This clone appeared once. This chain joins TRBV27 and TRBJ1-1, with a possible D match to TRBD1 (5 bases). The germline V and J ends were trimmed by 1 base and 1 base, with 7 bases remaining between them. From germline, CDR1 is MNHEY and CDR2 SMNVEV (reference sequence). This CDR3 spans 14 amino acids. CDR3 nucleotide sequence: TGTGCCAGCAGTTTATTTGGGACGAACACTGAAGCTTTCTTT. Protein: CASSLFGTNTEAFF.

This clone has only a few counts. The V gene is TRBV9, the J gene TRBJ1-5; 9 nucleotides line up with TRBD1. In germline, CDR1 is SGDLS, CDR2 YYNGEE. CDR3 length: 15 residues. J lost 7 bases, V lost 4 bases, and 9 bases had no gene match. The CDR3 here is CASSPGQGIMQPQHF. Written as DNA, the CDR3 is TGTGCCAGCAGCCCTGGACAGGGGATAATGCAGCCCCAGCATTTT.

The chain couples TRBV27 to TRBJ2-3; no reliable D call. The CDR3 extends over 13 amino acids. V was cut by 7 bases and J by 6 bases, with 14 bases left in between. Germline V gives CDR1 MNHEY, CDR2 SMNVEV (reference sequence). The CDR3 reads CASKTNLWDTQYF. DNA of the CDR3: TGTGCCAGCAAGACCAATCTATGGGATACGCAGTATTTT.

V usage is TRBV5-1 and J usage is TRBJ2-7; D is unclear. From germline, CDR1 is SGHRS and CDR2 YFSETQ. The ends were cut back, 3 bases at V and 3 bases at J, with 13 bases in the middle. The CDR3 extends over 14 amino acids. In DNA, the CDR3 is TGCGCCAGCAGCTACAAGGAGAACCACTACGAGCAGTACTTC. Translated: CASSYKENHYEQYF.

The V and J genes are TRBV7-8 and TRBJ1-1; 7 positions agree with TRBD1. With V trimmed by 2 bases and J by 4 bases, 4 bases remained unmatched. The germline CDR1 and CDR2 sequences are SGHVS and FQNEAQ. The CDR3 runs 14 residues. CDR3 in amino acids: CASSLQQGTTEAFF. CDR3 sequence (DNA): TGTGCCAGCAGCTTACAACAGGGGACCACTGAAGCTTTCTTT.

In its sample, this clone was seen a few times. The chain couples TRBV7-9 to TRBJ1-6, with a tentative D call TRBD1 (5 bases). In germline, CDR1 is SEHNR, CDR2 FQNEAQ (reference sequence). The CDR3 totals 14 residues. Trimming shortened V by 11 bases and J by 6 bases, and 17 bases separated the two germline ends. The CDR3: CAQPRGQGNSPLHF. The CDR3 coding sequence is TGTGCCCAACCTAGGGGCCAGGGTAATTCACCCCTCCACTTT.

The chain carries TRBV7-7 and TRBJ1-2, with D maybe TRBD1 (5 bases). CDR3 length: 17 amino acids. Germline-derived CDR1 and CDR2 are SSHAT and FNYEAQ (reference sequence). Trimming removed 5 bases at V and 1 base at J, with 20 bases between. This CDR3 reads CASSHTVGDYYNYGYTF. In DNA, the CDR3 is TGTGCCAGCAGCCACACAGTGGGGGATTATTATAACTATGGCTACACCTTC.

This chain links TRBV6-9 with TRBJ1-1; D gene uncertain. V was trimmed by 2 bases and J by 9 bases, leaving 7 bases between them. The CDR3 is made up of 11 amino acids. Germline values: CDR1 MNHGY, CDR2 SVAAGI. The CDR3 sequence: CASSYNRKAFF. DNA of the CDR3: TGTGCCAGCAGTTATAACAGAAAAGCTTTCTTT.

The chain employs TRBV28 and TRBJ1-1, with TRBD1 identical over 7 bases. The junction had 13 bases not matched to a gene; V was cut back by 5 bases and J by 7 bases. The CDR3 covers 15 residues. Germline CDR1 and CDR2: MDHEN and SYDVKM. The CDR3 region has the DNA TGTGCCAGCAGTGCGGGACAGTGGATCAGCGGTGAAGCTTTCTTT. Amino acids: CASSAGQWISGEAFF.

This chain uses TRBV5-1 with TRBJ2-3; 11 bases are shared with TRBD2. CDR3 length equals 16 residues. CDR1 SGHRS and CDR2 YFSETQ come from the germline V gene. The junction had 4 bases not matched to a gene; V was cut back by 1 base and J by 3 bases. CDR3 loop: CASSLTSGGGTDTQYF. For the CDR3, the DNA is TGCGCCAGCAGCTTGACTAGCGGGGGCGGGACAGATACGCAGTATTTT.

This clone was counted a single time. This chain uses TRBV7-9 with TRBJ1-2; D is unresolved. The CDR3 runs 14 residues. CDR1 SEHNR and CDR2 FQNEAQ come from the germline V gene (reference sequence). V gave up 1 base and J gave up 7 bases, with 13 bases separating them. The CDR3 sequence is CASSLGPGAPGYTF. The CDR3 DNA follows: TGTGCCAGCAGCTTAGGTCCAGGAGCTCCTGGCTACACCTTC.

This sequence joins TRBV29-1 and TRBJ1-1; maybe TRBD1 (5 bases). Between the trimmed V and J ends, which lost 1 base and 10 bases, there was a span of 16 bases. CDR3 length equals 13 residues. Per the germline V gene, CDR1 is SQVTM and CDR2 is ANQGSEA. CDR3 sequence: CSVEGTEGSGAFF. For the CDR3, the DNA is TGCAGCGTTGAAGGAACAGAGGGGAGTGGAGCTTTCTTT. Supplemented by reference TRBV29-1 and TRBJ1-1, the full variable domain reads SAVISQKPSRDICQRGTSLTIQCQVDSQVTMMFWYRQQPGQSLTLIATANQGSEATYESGFVIDKFPISRPNLTFSTLTVSNMSPEDSSIYLCSVEGTEGSGAFFGQGTRLTVV.

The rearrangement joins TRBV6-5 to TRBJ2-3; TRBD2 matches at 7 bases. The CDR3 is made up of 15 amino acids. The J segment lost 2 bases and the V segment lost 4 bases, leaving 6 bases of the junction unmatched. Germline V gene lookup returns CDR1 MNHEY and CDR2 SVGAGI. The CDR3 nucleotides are TGTGCCAGCAGTTCACGGACTAGTTACACAGATACGCAGTATTTT. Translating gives CASSSRTSYTDTQYF.

The CDR3 DNA reads TGTGCCAGCAGTGCCCAGCGGGGGGGGTACAATGAGCAGTTCTTC. Protein sequence: CASSAQRGGYNEQFF. The chain employs TRBV6-1 and TRBJ2-1; 10 bases are a match to TRBD2. The J segment lost 4 bases and the V segment lost 4 bases, leaving 4 bases of the junction unmatched. Per germline, CDR1 MNHNS and CDR2 SASEGT. The CDR3 length is 15 residues.

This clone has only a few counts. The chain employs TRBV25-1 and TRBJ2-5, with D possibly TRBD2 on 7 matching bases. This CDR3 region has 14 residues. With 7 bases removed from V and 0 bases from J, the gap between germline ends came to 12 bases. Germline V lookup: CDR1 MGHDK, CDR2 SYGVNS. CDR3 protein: CASTGRGNQETQYF. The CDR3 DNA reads TGTGCCAGCACGGGGAGGGGGAACCAAGAGACCCAGTACTTC.

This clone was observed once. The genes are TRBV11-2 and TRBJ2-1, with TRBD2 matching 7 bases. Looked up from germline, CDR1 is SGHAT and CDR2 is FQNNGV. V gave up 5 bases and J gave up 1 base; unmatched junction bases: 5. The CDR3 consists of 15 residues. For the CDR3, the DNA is TGTGCCAGCAGCAAGCCGGGACTATCCTACAATGAGCAGTTCTTC. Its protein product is CASSKPGLSYNEQFF. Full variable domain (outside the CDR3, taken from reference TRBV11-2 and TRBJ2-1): EAGVAQSPRYKIIEKRQSVAFWCNPISGHATLYWYQQILGQGPKLLIQFQNNGVVDDSQLPKDRFSAERLKGVDSTLKIQPAKLEDSAVYLCASSKPGLSYNEQFFGPGTRLTVL.

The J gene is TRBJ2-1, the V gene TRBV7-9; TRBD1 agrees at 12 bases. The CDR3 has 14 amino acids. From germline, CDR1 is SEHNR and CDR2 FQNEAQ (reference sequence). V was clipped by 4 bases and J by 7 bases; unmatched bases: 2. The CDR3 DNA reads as TGTGCCAGCAGCTCGGGACAGGGGGCAAATGAGCAGTTCTTC. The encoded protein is CASSSGQGANEQFF.

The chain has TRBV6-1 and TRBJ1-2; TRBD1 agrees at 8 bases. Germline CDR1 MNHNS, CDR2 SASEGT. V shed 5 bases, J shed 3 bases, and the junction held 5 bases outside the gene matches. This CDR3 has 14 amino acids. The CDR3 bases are TGTGCCAGCAGTCCCCGGACAGGGTACTATGGCTACACCTTC. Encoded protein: CASSPRTGYYGYTF.

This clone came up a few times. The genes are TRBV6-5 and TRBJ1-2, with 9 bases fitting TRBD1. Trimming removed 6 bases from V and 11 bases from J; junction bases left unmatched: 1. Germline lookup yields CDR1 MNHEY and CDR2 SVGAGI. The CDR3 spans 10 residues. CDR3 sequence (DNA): TGTGCCAGCAGGGGACAGGGTTACACCTTC. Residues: CASRGQGYTF.

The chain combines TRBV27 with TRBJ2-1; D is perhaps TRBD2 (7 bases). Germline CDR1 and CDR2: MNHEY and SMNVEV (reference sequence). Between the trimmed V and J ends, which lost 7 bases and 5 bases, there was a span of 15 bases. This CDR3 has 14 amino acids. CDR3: CASILSGTHNEQFF. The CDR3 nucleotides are TGTGCCAGCATCTTAAGCGGGACACACAATGAGCAGTTCTTC.

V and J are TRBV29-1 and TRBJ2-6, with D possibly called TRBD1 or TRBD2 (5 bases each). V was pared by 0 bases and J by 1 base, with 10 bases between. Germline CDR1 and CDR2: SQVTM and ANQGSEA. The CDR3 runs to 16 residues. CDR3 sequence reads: CSVEEGVKSGANVLTF. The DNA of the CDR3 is TGCAGCGTTGAAGAGGGGGTAAAGTCTGGGGCCAACGTCCTGACTTTC.

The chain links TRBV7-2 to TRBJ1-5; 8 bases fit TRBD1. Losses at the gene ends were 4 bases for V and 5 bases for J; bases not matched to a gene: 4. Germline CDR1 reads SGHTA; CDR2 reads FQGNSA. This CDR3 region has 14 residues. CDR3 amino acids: CASSSAGGYQPQHF. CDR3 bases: TGTGCCAGCAGCTCGGCAGGGGGCTATCAGCCCCAGCATTTT.

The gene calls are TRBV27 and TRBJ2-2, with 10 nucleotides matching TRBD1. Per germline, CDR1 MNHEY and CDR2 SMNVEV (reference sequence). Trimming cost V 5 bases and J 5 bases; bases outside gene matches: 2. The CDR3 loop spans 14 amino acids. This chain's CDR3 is CASSPGQGTGELFF. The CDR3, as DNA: TGTGCCAGCAGTCCGGGACAGGGGACCGGGGAGCTGTTTTTT.

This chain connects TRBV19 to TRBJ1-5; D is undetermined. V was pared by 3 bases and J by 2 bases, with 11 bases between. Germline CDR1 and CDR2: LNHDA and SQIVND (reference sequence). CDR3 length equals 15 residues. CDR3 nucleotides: TGTGCCAGTAGTATTCTTTTTCCCCGCAATCAGCCCCAGCATTTT. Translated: CASSILFPRNQPQHF.

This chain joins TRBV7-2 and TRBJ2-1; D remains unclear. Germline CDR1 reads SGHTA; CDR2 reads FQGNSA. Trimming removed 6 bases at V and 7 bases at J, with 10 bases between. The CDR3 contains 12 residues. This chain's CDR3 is CASSSTWNEQFF. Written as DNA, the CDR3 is TGTGCCAGCAGTTCGACGTGGAATGAGCAGTTCTTC.

CDR3 in amino acids: CASSLSQLVGSPLHF. The CDR3 DNA follows: TGCGCCAGCAGCTTATCCCAGTTAGTCGGTTCACCCCTCCACTTT. V usage is TRBV5-1 and J usage is TRBJ1-6; D call uncertain. CDR1 and CDR2 from the germline V gene are SGHRS and YFSETQ. V lost 2 bases and J 9 bases, leaving 15 bases between the germline ends. This CDR3 has 15 residues.

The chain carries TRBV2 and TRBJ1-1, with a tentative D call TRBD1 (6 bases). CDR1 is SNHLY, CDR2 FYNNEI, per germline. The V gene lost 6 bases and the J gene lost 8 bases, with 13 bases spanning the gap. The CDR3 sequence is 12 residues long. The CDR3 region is CASRNRELEAFF. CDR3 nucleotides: TGTGCCAGCAGGAACAGGGAACTAGAAGCTTTCTTT.

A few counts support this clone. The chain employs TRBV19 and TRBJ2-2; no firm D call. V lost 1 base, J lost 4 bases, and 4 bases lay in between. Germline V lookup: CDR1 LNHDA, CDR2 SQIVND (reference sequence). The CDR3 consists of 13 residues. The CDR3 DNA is TGTGCCAGTAGTATAGTGCGCACCGGGGAGCTGTTTTTT. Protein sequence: CASSIVRTGELFF.